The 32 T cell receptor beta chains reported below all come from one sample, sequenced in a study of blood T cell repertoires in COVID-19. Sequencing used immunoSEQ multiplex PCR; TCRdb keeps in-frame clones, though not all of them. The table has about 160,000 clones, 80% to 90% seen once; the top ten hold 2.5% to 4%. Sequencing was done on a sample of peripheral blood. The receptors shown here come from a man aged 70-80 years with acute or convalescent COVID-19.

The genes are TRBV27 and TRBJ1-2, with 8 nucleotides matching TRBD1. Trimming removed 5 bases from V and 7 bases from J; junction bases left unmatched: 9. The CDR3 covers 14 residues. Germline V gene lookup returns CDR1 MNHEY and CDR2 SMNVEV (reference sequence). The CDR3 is CASSKLQGAGGYTF. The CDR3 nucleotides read TGTGCCAGCAGTAAACTCCAGGGGGCAGGTGGCTACACCTTC.

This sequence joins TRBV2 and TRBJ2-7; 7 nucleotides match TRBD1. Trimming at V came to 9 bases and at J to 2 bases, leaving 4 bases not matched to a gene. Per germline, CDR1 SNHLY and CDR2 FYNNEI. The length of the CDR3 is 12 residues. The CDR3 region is CASATGPYEQYF. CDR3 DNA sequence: TGTGCCAGTGCGACAGGGCCCTACGAGCAGTACTTC.

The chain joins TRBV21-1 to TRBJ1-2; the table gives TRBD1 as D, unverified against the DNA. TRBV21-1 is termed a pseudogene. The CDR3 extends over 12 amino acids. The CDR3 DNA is TGTGCCAGCAGCCAATCAGACTATGGCTACACCTTC. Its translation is CASSQSDYGYTF.

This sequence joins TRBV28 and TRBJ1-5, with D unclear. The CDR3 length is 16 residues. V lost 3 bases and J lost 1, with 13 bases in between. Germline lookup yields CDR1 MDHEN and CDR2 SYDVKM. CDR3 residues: CASSLSADSSNQPQHF. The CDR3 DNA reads TGTGCCAGCAGTTTGTCGGCGGACTCAAGCAATCAGCCCCAGCATTTT.

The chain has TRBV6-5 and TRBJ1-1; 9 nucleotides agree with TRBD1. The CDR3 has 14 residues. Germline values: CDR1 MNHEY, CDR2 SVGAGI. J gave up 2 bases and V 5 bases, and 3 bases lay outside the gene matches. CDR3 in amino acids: CASSTTGGNTEAFF. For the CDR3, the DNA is TGTGCCAGCAGTACGACAGGGGGTAACACTGAAGCTTTCTTT.

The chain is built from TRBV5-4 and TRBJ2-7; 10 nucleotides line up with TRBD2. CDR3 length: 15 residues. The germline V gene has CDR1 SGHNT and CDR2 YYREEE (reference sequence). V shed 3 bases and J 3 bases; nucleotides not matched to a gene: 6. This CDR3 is CASSSEREGRYEQYF. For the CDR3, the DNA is TGTGCCAGCAGCTCGGAGCGGGAGGGCCGCTACGAGCAGTACTTC.

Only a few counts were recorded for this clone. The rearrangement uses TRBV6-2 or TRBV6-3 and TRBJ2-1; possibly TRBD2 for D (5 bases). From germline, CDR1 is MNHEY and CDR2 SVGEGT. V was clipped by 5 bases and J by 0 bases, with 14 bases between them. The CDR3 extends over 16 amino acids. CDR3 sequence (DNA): TGTGCCAGCAGTCGTCCGCGGGTAAGCTCCTACAATGAGCAGTTCTTC. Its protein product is CASSRPRVSSYNEQFF.

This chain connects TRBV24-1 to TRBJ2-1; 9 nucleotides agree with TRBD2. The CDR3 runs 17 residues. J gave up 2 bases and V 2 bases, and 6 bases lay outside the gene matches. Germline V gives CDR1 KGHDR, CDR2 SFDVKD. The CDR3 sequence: CATSDSGQRGAYNEQFF. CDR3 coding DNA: TGTGCCACCAGTGATTCCGGTCAGCGGGGGGCCTACAATGAGCAGTTCTTC.

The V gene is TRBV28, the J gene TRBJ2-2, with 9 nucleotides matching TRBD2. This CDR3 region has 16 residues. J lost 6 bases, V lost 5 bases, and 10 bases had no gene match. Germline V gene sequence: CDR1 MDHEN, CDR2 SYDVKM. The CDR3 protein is CASSNVAGGPSGELFF. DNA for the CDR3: TGTGCCAGCAGTAACGTGGCGGGAGGGCCCTCCGGGGAGCTGTTTTTT. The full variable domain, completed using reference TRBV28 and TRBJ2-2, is DVKVTQSSRYLVKRTGEKVFLECVQDMDHENMFWYRQDPGLGLRLIYFSYDVKMKEKGDIPEGYSVSREKKERFSLILESASTNQTSMYLCASSNVAGGPSGELFFGEGSRLTVL.

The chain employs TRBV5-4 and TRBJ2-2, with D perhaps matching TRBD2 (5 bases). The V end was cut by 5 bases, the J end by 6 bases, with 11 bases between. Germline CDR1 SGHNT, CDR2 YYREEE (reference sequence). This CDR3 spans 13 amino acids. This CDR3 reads CASSSTRSGELFF. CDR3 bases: TGTGCCAGCAGTTCCACTAGATCCGGGGAGCTGTTTTTT.

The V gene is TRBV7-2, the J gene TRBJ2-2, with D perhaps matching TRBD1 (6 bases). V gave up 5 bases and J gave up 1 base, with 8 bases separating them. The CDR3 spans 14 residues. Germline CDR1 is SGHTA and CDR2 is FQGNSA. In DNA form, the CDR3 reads TGTGCCAGCAGCCCGGACAGGAACACCGGGGAGCTGTTTTTT. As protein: CASSPDRNTGELFF.

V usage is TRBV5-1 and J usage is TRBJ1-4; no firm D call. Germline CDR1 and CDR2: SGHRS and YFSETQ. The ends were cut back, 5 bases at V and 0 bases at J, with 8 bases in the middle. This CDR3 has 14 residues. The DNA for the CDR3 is TGCGCCAGCAGGGCCGGGACAACTAATGAAAAACTGTTTTTT. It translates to CASRAGTTNEKLFF.

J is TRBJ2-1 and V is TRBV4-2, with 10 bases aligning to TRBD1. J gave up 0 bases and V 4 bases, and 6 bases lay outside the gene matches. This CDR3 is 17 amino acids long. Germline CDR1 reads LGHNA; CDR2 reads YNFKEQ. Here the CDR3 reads CASSPRGTGASYNEQFF. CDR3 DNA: TGTGCCAGCAGCCCCCGTGGGACAGGGGCCTCCTACAATGAGCAGTTCTTC.

The CDR3 sequence: CASSFTTSREQYF. The CDR3 DNA sequence: TGTGCCAGCAGTTTTACCACGAGTCGGGAGCAGTACTTC. The V call is TRBV28, the J call TRBJ2-7, with D unclear. V was cut by 3 bases and J by 7 bases, with 13 bases left in between. This CDR3 is 13 amino acids long. The germline V gene has CDR1 MDHEN and CDR2 SYDVKM.

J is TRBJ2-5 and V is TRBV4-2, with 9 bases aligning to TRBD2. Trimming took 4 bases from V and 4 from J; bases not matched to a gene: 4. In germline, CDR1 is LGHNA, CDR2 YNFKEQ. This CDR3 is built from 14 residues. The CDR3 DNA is TGTGCCAGCAGCCGTAGCGGGAGTGGAGAGACCCAGTACTTC. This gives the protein CASSRSGSGETQYF.

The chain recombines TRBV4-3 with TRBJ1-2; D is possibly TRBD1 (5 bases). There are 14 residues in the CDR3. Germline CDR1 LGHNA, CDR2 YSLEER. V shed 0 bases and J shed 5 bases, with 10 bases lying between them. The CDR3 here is CASSQDTAGYGYTF. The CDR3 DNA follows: TGCGCCAGCAGCCAAGATACGGCAGGGTATGGCTACACCTTC.

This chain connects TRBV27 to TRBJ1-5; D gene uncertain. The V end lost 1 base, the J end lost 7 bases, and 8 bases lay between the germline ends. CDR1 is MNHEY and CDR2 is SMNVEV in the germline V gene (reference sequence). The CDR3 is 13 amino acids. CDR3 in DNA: TGTGCCAGCAGTTTATACCAGAGGCAGCCCCAGCATTTT. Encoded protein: CASSLYQRQPQHF.

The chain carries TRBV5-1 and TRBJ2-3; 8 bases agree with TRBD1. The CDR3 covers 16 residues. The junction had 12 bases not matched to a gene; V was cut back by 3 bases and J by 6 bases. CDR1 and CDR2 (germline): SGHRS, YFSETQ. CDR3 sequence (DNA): TGCGCCAGCAGCTCCGATGGACAGGGTTTTGTTGATACGCAGTATTTT. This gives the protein CASSSDGQGFVDTQYF.

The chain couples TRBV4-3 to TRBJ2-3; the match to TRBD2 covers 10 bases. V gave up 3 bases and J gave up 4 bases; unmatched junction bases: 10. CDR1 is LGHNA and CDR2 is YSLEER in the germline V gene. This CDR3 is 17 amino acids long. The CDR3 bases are TGCGCCAGCAGCCAGGGGTCTAGCGGGGGTGGATCAGATACGCAGTATTTT. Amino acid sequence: CASSQGSSGGGSDTQYF.

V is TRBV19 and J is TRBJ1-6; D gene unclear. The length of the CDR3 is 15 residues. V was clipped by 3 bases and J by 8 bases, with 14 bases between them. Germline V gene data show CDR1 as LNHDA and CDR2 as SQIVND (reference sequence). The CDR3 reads CASSISKDSHSPLHF. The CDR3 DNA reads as TGTGCCAGTAGTATTTCAAAGGACTCGCATTCACCCCTCCACTTT.

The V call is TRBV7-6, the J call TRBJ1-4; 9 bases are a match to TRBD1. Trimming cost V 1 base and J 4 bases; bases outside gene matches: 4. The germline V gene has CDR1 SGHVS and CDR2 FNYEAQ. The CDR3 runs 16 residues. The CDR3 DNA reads TGTGCCAGCAGCTTAGAGGACAGGGGTCATAATGAAAAACTGTTTTTT. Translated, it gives CASSLEDRGHNEKLFF.

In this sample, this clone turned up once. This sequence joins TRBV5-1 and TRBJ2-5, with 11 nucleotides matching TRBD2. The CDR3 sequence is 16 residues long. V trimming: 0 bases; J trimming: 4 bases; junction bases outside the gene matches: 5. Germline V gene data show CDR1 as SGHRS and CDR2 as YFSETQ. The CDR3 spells CASSLASSGRLETQYF. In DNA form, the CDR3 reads TGCGCCAGCAGCTTGGCTTCTAGCGGGAGGCTAGAGACCCAGTACTTC. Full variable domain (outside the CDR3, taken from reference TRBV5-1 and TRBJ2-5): KAGVTQTPRYLIKTRGQQVTLSCSPISGHRSVSWYQQTPGQGLQFLFEYFSETQRNKGNFPGRFSGRQFSNSRSEMNVSTLELGDSALYLCASSLASSGRLETQYFGPGTRLLVL.

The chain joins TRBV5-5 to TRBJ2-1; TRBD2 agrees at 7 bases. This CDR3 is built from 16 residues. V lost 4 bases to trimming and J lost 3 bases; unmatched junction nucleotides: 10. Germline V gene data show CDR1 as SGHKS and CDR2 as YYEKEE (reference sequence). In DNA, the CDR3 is TGTGCCAGCAGCACGACTGCTAGCGGAGTCTACAATGAGCAGTTCTTC. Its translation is CASSTTASGVYNEQFF.

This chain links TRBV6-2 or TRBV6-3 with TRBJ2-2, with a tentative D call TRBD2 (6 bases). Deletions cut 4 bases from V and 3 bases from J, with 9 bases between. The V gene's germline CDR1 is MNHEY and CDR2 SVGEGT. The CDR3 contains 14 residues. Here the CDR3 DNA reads TGTGCCAGCAGTTGGACGGGGGACACCGGGGAGCTGTTTTTT. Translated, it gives CASSWTGDTGELFF.

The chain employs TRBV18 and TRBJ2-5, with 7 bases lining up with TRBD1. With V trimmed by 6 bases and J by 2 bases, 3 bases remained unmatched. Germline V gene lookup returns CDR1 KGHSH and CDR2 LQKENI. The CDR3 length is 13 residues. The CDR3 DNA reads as TGTGCCAGCTCCTGGGGACAGCAAGAGACCCAGTACTTC. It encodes CASSWGQQETQYF.

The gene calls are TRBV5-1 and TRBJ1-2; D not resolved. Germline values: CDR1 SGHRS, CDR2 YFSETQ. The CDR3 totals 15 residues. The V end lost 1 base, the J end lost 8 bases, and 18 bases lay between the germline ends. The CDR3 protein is CASSLFTASGGGYTF. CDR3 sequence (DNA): TGCGCCAGCAGCTTGTTCACAGCCTCCGGTGGCGGCTACACCTTC.

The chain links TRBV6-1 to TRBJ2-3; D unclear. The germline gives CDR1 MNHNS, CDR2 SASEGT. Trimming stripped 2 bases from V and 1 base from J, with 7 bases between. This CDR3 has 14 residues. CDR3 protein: CASSENLGTDTQYF. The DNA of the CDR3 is TGTGCCAGCAGTGAAAATCTAGGCACAGATACGCAGTATTTT.

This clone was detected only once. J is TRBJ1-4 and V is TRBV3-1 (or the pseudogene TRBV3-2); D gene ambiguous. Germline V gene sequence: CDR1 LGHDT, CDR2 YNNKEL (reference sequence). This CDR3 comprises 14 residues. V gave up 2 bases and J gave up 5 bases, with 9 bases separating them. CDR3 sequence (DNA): TGTGCCAGCAGCCAAAAGTCAGCGAATGAAAAACTGTTTTTT. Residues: CASSQKSANEKLFF.

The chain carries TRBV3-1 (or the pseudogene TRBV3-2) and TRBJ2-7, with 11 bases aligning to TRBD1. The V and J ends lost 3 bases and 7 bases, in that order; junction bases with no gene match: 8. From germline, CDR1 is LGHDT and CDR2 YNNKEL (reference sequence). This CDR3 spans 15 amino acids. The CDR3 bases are TGTGCCAGCAGCCATAGGGGACAGGGGGGGCAGGAGCAGTACTTC. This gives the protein CASSHRGQGGQEQYF.

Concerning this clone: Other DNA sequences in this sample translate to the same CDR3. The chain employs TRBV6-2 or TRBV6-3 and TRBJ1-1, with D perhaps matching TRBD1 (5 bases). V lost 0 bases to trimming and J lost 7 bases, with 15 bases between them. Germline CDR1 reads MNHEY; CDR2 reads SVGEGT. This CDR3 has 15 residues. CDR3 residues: CASSYSFQTASEAFF. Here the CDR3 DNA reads TGTGCCAGCAGTTACTCGTTTCAGACAGCCAGTGAAGCTTTCTTT.

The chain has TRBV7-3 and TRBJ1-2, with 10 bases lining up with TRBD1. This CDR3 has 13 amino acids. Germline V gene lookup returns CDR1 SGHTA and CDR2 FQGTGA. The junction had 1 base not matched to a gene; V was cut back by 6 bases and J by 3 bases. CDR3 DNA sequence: TGTGCCAGCAGAGGGACAGGGGACTATGGCTACACCTTC. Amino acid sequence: CASRGTGDYGYTF. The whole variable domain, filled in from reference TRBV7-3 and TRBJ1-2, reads GAGVSQTPSNKVTEKGKYVELRCDPISGHTALYWYRQSLGQGPEFLIYFQGTGAADDSGLPNDRFFAVRPEGSVSTLKIQRTERGDSAVYLCASRGTGDYGYTFGSGTRLTVV.

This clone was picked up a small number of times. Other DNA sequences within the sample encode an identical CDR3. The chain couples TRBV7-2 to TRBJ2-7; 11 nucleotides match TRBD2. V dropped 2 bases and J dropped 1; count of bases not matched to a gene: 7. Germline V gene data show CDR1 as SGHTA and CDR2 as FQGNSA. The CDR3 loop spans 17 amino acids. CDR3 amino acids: CASSLTSGRGGSYEQYF. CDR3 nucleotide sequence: TGTGCCAGCAGCTTAACTAGCGGGAGAGGTGGGTCCTACGAGCAGTACTTC. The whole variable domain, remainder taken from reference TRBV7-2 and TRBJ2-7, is GAGVSQSPSNKVTEKGKDVELRCDPISGHTALYWYRQSLGQGLEFLIYFQGNSAPDKSGLPSDRFSAERTGGSVSTLTIQRTQQEDSAVYLCASSLTSGRGGSYEQYFGPGTRLTVT.